This T cell receptor beta chain originates from a study of beta chain features in type 1 diabetes. The isolated RNA, all of it, was reverse transcribed, so expressed TCRB transcripts were what got sequenced. Average reads for naive, central memory and regulatory T cell samples were 3.5 million to 4.5 million. Using immunoSEQ multiplex PCR, the repertoire was profiled, and TCRdb retains in-frame clones only, with some absent. The table includes approximately 170,000 clones, 63% detected once. This clone appeared a few times. The antigen is unknown. A single heparinised blood sample, averaging around 0.11 L, was obtained per donor. The length of the CDR3 is 13 residues. V gave up 8 bases and J gave up 2 bases, with 14 bases separating them. CDR1 and CDR2 from the germline V gene are SQVTM and ANQGSEA. Study results and limitations: A potential influence of HLA type upon TCRB rearrangement remained unresolved herein. Moderate but significant shortening of TCRB CDR3s was recorded in all four CD4+ subsets from Type 1 diabetes patients. The naive, central memory and Treg TCRB repertoires showed an apparent similarity that was greater among patients than among healthy donors.

The chain joins TRBV29-1 to TRBJ2-3; unclear D gene. The sequencing sample was made of naive CD4+ T cells from blood. The receptor comes from a man under 40 with type 1 diabetes. The CDR3 DNA is TGCAGCCAGGCTGGGTGGTACACAGATACGCAGTATTTT. It yields the protein CSQAGWYTDTQYF.